The present T cell receptor beta chain was sequenced within a study of cytomegalovirus exposure and HLA in healthy donors. Per germline, CDR1 MNHEY and CDR2 SVGAGI. V dropped 6 bases and J dropped 2; count of bases not matched to a gene: 10. The CDR3 has 15 amino acids. Healthy bone marrow donors made up the donor group. PCR used 60 Vbeta primers and 13 Jbeta primers. The repertoire was sequenced with immunoSEQ multiplex PCR; TCRdb's copy has only in-frame clones and lacks some. This table holds approximately 110,000 clones, approximately 80% found once. The sequence came from a woman in her twenties or thirties in good health and CMV-seronegative. The source material was PBMCs. The chain has TRBV6-5 and TRBJ2-7; 7 bases fit TRBD1. The CDR3: CASSQRTGGTYEQYF. Here the CDR3 DNA reads TGTGCCAGCAGCCAAAGGACAGGTGGAACCTACGAGCAGTACTTC.